This T cell receptor beta chain was observed in a study of T cell responses to AZD1222 COVID-19 vaccine. Produced via immunoSEQ multiplex PCR; TCRdb's table is partial and in-frame only. In the table there are some 100,000 clones, approximately 91% of which are singletons. Trimming cost V 7 bases and J 2 bases; bases outside gene matches: 6. In germline, CDR1 is MNHNY, CDR2 SVGAGI (reference sequence). CDR3 length: 14 residues. For this clone: What it binds is unknown.

Overall study findings and caveats: Regions 160-218 and 743-854 held dominance among vaccine-associated CD4 TCRs, which spanned spike. The donor cohort was predominantly white British with a female majority, and clonal diversity may have been underestimated.

Material: peripheral blood, obtained on day 0 of AZD1222 vaccination. The chain couples TRBV6-6 to TRBJ2-7, with TRBD1 matching over 9 bases. This receptor was taken from an adult in good health. CDR3 sequence (DNA): TGTGCCAGCACCCCCGGGACAGGGCCCTACGAGCAGTACTTC. Encoded protein: CASTPGTGPYEQYF.